The entry below describes one TCR beta chain. Its cognate antigen has yet to be identified. It has no much larger one-base neighbor in the sample; base qualities were not kept. The sample belongs to a study of blood T cell repertoires in COVID-19 (dated by TCRdb to 2018 to 2021). For the study in its entirety: The collaborator samples originated in the United States, Italy and Spain and spanned the acute and convalescent phases of COVID-19. The sample metadata nearly always contained a de-identified subject ID, COVID-19 status, age in years and sex. Where available, HLA class I and class II types were taken from metadata supplied by the sample provider and were not determined by assay-based typing. The material from the prospective study consisted of cDNA or gDNA derived from T cells, B-cell-depleted T cells, or PBMCs. The repertoires were released in a freely available public database meant as a resource for research on the immune response to SARS-CoV-2. Samples came from the ongoing ImmuneRACE study (first 160 participants) plus 1,254 subjects from 6 global collaborators. Deeply sampled blood TCRbeta repertoires from subjects exposed to, actively infected with, or recovered from COVID-19 were included in the dataset.

Participants in the prospective study were aged roughly 18 to 100 years, lived in some 24 United States geographic areas, and enrolled through a virtual design. In the prospective study, cohorts were assigned on the basis of participant-reported clinical history obtained from a screening survey and a study questionnaire. A participant counted as exposed if, within 2 weeks of entering the study, that participant had been in contact with someone who had a PCR-confirmed or clinician-diagnosed COVID-19 case. In the prospective study, whole blood, serum and a nasopharyngeal or oropharyngeal swab were collected from each participant by mobile phlebotomists. Prospective study participants could optionally give additional blood draws and questionnaires over a roughly two-month period. Blood samples from the prospective study were shipped frozen or at room temperature prior to DNA extraction. TCRbeta CDR3 regions were amplified from genomic DNA by means of the immunoSEQ Assay, a bias-controlled multiplex PCR. Processing in the source paper ran as follows. Nucleated cell counts per sample were estimated from amplification of reference gene primers within the assay. To quantify the absolute abundance of each unique TCRbeta CDR3 rearrangement, sequence reads were collapsed and filtered. For each sample, productive Simpson clonality was calculated as the square root of Simpson's diversity index across productive rearrangements. TCRdb limited this immuneACCESS table to in-frame rearrangements with V and J called. A share of clones is missing; checked studies link under half to unresolved V genes, and the rest is unexplained. The D gene and trimming were derived from the DNA, and the V and J assignments and clone size from that table. The table for this sample lists under 200,000 clones; less than 90% of them were counted only once. About 3.2% of the sample is taken by the ten largest.

Paper-wide results and their limitations: How much clinical and demographic metadata was included differed by source and by participant, and the metadata was provided uncurated.

The CDR3 numbers 10 residues from cysteine through phenylalanine. Left in the record is the CDR3 DNA by itself, 30 bases read in frame from the first base. CDR1 and CDR2 are read off the germline V gene (reference sequence) as SEHNR and FQNEAQ. The V end loses 10 bases and the J end loses 1 base, and a stretch of 5 bases separates them. Sequencing used PBMCs or T cells enriched from blood (not recorded which). Recombination joined TRBV7-9 with TRBJ2-7, with TRBD2 as a weak D call on 5 bases. This TCR was sampled from a woman in her 30s who had been exposed to COVID-19. The CDR3 reads CATGSYEQYF. In nucleotides, the sequence is TGTGCCACGGGGTCCTACGAGCAGTACTTC.